The 27 T cell receptor beta chains listed next were all sequenced from one sample in a study of shared clonotypes between healthy human individuals. Profiled with immunoSEQ multiplex PCR; TCRdb holds only in-frame clones, not every one. The sample records millions of clones, around nine tenths being singletons. Sequencing was done on a sample of naive CD4+ T cells sorted from blood. Subset denoted: CD45RA+ positively selected. These receptors were collected from a young man in good health.

In this sample, this clone turned up once. CDR3 DNA sequence: TGTGCCAGCAGCTTAGACGGGACCATCGTTGAGACCCAGTACTTC. This codes for CASSLDGTIVETQYF. J is TRBJ2-5 and V is TRBV11-2, with D perhaps TRBD1 or TRBD2 (5 bases each). V shed 0 bases and J shed 5 bases, with 13 bases lying between them. The germline CDR1 and CDR2 sequences are SGHAT and FQNNGV. This CDR3 is built from 15 residues.

The chain joins TRBV15 to TRBJ1-2; 12 positions match TRBD1. Germline V gene sequence: CDR1 LNHNV, CDR2 YYDKDF (reference sequence). V gave up 0 bases and J gave up 6 bases; unmatched junction bases: 17. The CDR3 is 20 amino acids. CDR3: CATSREGETGQGARHDGYTF. The CDR3 nucleotides read TGTGCCACCAGCAGAGAGGGGGAGACGGGACAGGGGGCGCGACATGATGGCTACACCTTC.

The chain has TRBV4-1 and TRBJ2-1, with 7 positions matching TRBD2. CDR3 size: 15 residues. From germline, CDR1 is MGHRA and CDR2 YSYEKL. With 4 bases clipped from V and 2 bases from J, the junction kept 5 bases outside the gene matches. The CDR3 DNA sequence: TGCGCCAGCAGCCCAGTAAGCGGGACCTACAATGAGCAGTTCTTC. The encoded protein is CASSPVSGTYNEQFF.

The V call is TRBV19, the J call TRBJ2-3, with D maybe TRBD2 (6 bases). Germline CDR1 reads LNHDA; CDR2 reads SQIVND (reference sequence). Deletions cut 2 bases from V and 2 bases from J, with 11 bases between. The CDR3 has 15 residues. CDR3 sequence (DNA): TGTGCCAGTAGTATAACTAGCCTAGCCACAGATACGCAGTATTTT. Its translation is CASSITSLATDTQYF.

The CDR3 spells CASSPLQGGDEKLFF. The CDR3 DNA follows: TGCGCCAGCTCCCCCTTACAGGGAGGCGATGAAAAACTGTTTTTT. This chain links TRBV5-1 with TRBJ1-4, with D perhaps matching TRBD1 (6 bases). From germline, CDR1 is SGHRS and CDR2 YFSETQ. CDR3 length: 15 amino acids. V was clipped by 7 bases and J by 6 bases, with 19 bases between them.

The CDR3 DNA sequence: TGTGCCAGCAGCTATCTAGCGGGGGGGGCCTACGAGCAGTACTTC. Its protein product is CASSYLAGGAYEQYF. The rearrangement uses TRBV7-2 and TRBJ2-7, with TRBD2 identical over 12 bases. After removal of 4 bases from V and 2 bases from J, the junction contained 3 bases not matched to a gene. CDR1 and CDR2 (germline): SGHTA, FQGNSA. The CDR3 runs 15 residues.

The rearrangement links TRBV25-1 to TRBJ2-3, with 7 positions matching TRBD2. The length of the CDR3 is 13 residues. Losses at the gene ends were 8 bases for V and 4 bases for J; bases not matched to a gene: 6. CDR1 is MGHDK and CDR2 is SYGVNS in the germline V gene. The CDR3: CASGGELPDTQYF. In DNA, the CDR3 is TGTGCCAGCGGGGGGGAGCTCCCAGATACGCAGTATTTT.

This chain joins TRBV21-1 and TRBJ1-5. TRBV21-1 is classified as a pseudogene. The CDR3 sequence is 15 residues long. The CDR3 region has the DNA TGTGCCAGCCGCCCCGGTGTGTTTCGCAATCAGCCCCAGCATTTT. Protein: CASRPGVFRNQPQHF.

The V gene is TRBV14, the J gene TRBJ2-5; D is unclear. Germline lookup yields CDR1 SGHDN and CDR2 FVKESK. The CDR3 is 13 amino acids. With 1 base removed from V and 7 bases from J, the gap between germline ends came to 10 bases. CDR3 in amino acids: CASSQGGAATQYF. The CDR3 DNA follows: TGTGCCAGCAGCCAAGGAGGTGCTGCGACCCAGTACTTC.

The genes are TRBV7-9 and TRBJ2-7; 13 positions match TRBD2. This CDR3 is built from 14 residues. After removal of 5 bases from V and 6 bases from J, the junction contained 4 bases not matched to a gene. The germline V gene has CDR1 SEHNR and CDR2 FQNEAQ (reference sequence). In DNA, the CDR3 is TGTGCCAGCAGCGTGACTAGCGGGAGGCTCGAGCAGTACTTC. The encoded protein is CASSVTSGRLEQYF. Supplemented by reference TRBV7-9 and TRBJ2-7, the full variable domain reads DTGVSQNPRHKITKRGQNVTFRCDPISEHNRLYWYRQTLGQGPEFLTYFQNEAQLEKSRLLSDRFSAERPKGSFSTLEIQRTEQGDSAMYLCASSVTSGRLEQYFGPGTRLTVT.

Notes on this clone: This CDR3 is also generated by other DNA sequences in the sample. The chain links TRBV5-1 to TRBJ2-7, with 8 bases lining up with TRBD1. Germline CDR1 SGHRS, CDR2 YFSETQ. Trimming removed 0 bases from V and 1 base from J; junction bases left unmatched: 6. The CDR3 spans 16 residues. The CDR3 is CASSLGGTGDSYEQYF. In DNA, the CDR3 is TGCGCCAGCAGCTTGGGTGGGACAGGCGATTCCTACGAGCAGTACTTC.

This sequence joins TRBV4-1 and TRBJ1-5; D is undetermined. This CDR3 comprises 13 residues. Trimming shortened V by 4 bases and J by 4 bases, and 8 bases separated the two germline ends. Germline assignment: CDR1 MGHRA and CDR2 YSYEKL. The CDR3 sequence: CASSLDGNQPQHF. The CDR3 DNA reads as TGCGCCAGCAGCCTTGACGGAAATCAGCCCCAGCATTTT.

This clone was detected only once. The rearrangement links TRBV7-2 to TRBJ2-5, with D perhaps matching TRBD1 or TRBD2 (5 bases each). Germline V gives CDR1 SGHTA, CDR2 FQGNSA. This CDR3 is built from 13 residues. Trimming left V 1 base short and J 8 bases short, with 11 bases between. CDR3 residues: CASSLERGPTQYF. CDR3 sequence (DNA): TGTGCCAGCAGCTTAGAACGGGGACCCACCCAGTACTTC.

This chain links TRBV9 with TRBJ1-2; the D gene is possibly TRBD1 (5 bases). The CDR3 contains 14 residues. V was shortened by 5 bases and J by 6 bases, with 17 bases between the two germline ends. The V gene's germline CDR1 is SGDLS and CDR2 YYNGEE. CDR3 coding DNA: TGTGCCAGCAGGGATGGGACCTGGGGCAATGGCTACACCTTC. Encoded protein: CASRDGTWGNGYTF.

This chain uses TRBV6-1 with TRBJ2-7; D remains unclear. The CDR3 runs 14 residues. Germline-derived CDR1 and CDR2 are MNHNS and SASEGT. Trimming cost V 2 bases and J 1 base, with 9 bases left between them. The CDR3 spells CASSEYDGSYEQYF. The CDR3 DNA reads as TGTGCCAGCAGTGAATACGACGGTTCCTACGAGCAGTACTTC.

J is TRBJ2-7 and V is TRBV25-1; D is undetermined. The V end lost 4 bases, the J end lost 0 bases, and 13 bases lay between the germline ends. Looked up from germline, CDR1 is MGHDK and CDR2 is SYGVNS. The CDR3 is made up of 15 amino acids. CDR3 loop: CASSGAGSLSYEQYF. The CDR3 DNA reads as TGTGCCAGCAGTGGTGCCGGGTCCCTCTCCTACGAGCAGTACTTC.

V and J are TRBV6-6 and TRBJ1-6; 8 nucleotides line up with TRBD1. Germline V gene lookup returns CDR1 MNHNY and CDR2 SVGAGI (reference sequence). CDR3 length equals 16 residues. V dropped 7 bases and J dropped 9; count of bases not matched to a gene: 14. CDR3 amino acids: CASNGPLDRDFSPLHF. The CDR3 DNA reads TGTGCCAGCAACGGACCTTTGGACAGGGATTTTTCACCCCTCCACTTT.

The chain joins TRBV19 to TRBJ2-7; 10 nucleotides line up with TRBD1. The germline gives CDR1 LNHDA, CDR2 SQIVND (reference sequence). CDR3 length: 16 amino acids. Trimming cost V 4 bases and J 3 bases; bases outside gene matches: 9. This CDR3 reads CASSTTGGHTIYEQYF. CDR3 nucleotides: TGTGCCAGTAGTACGACAGGGGGCCATACCATCTACGAGCAGTACTTC.

The rearrangement joins TRBV5-1 to TRBJ1-2; tentative D call: TRBD1 (6 bases). CDR3 length: 18 amino acids. CDR1 is SGHRS, CDR2 YFSETQ, per germline. V shed 4 bases and J shed 4 bases, with 26 bases lying between them. The DNA of the CDR3 is TGCGCCAGCAGCCCGGGCCAAGGGGGGTATCTGGACTCCTATGGCTACACCTTC. This codes for CASSPGQGGYLDSYGYTF.

The chain recombines TRBV6-1 with TRBJ2-7, with D perhaps TRBD1 (5 bases). Trimming cost V 8 bases and J 1 base, with 15 bases left between them. Germline CDR1 is MNHNS and CDR2 is SASEGT. CDR3 length: 14 amino acids. For the CDR3, the DNA is TGTGCCAGCCTACGGGTGGGGCAATCCTACGAGCAGTACTTC. Encoded protein: CASLRVGQSYEQYF.

To note about this clone: Other DNA sequences in this specimen translate into the identical CDR3. CDR3 nucleotide sequence: TGCGCCAGCAGCTTGGGGACTAGCGGGAGCTACAATGAGCAGTTCTTC. It is translated as CASSLGTSGSYNEQFF. The V and J genes are TRBV5-1 and TRBJ2-1, with 13 nucleotides matching TRBD2. J lost 3 bases, V lost 0 bases, and 0 bases had no gene match. This CDR3 region has 16 residues. Germline values: CDR1 SGHRS, CDR2 YFSETQ.

This sequence joins TRBV7-9 and TRBJ2-5; possibly TRBD2 for D (5 bases). Germline V lookup: CDR1 SEHNR, CDR2 FQNEAQ (reference sequence). The CDR3 is 11 amino acids. V was shortened by 7 bases and J by 5 bases, with 8 bases between the two germline ends. CDR3 region: CASKAGETQYF. CDR3 DNA sequence: TGTGCCAGCAAGGCGGGTGAGACCCAGTACTTC.

The chain employs TRBV6-5 and TRBJ2-3; 10 nucleotides agree with TRBD2. Germline trimming cut 6 bases from V and 2 bases from J; bases unmatched to any gene: 5. Germline assignment: CDR1 MNHEY and CDR2 SVGAGI. The CDR3 has 15 residues. This CDR3 is CASSPSGRDTDTQYF. CDR3 coding DNA: TGTGCCAGCAGCCCTAGCGGGAGAGACACAGATACGCAGTATTTT.

The chain links TRBV19 to TRBJ2-2; possibly TRBD1 or TRBD2 for D (5 bases each). Germline V gene data show CDR1 as LNHDA and CDR2 as SQIVND (reference sequence). The CDR3 consists of 15 residues. Trimming left V 3 bases short and J 3 bases short, with 11 bases between. CDR3 protein: CASSIRGTYTGELFF. CDR3 nucleotides: TGTGCCAGTAGTATTCGAGGGACCTACACCGGGGAGCTGTTTTTT. Full variable domain (remainder filled in from reference TRBV19 and TRBJ2-2): DGGITQSPKYLFRKEGQNVTLSCEQNLNHDAMYWYRQDPGQGLRLIYYSQIVNDFQKGDIAEGYSVSREKKESFPLTVTSAQKNPTAFYLCASSIRGTYTGELFFGEGSRLTVL.

V and J are TRBV5-1 and TRBJ1-2, with 9 bases lining up with TRBD1. Germline V gene data show CDR1 as SGHRS and CDR2 as YFSETQ. The CDR3 has 15 amino acids. V trimming: 4 bases; J trimming: 4 bases; junction bases outside the gene matches: 8. CDR3 in amino acids: CASSGGQGNPYGYTF. The CDR3 region has the DNA TGCGCCAGCAGCGGGGGACAGGGAAATCCCTATGGCTACACCTTC.

The V call is TRBV18, the J call TRBJ1-1; 9 bases align to TRBD1. The germline CDR1 and CDR2 sequences are KGHSH and LQKENI. The V segment lost 8 bases and the J segment 6 bases; nucleotides outside the gene matches: 10. This CDR3 contains 14 residues. The CDR3 is CASTGMTGGAEAFF. CDR3 bases: TGTGCCAGCACGGGGATGACAGGGGGGGCTGAAGCTTTCTTT.

This clone was counted once. The V call is TRBV11-2, the J call TRBJ1-2; D remains unclear. Germline CDR1 is SGHAT and CDR2 is FQNNGV. Trimming pared 2 bases from V and 2 bases from J, leaving 15 bases between. The CDR3 contains 16 residues. The CDR3 protein is CASSLSPPPRNYGYTF. The CDR3 coding sequence is TGTGCCAGCAGCTTATCCCCACCTCCTCGGAACTATGGCTACACCTTC.